The 22 T cell receptor beta chains below all came from one sample that was sequenced in a study of T cell responses to AZD1222 COVID-19 vaccine. TCRdb's copy holds only in-frame clones and misses some; the assay was immunoSEQ multiplex PCR. Among over 150,000 clones listed, over 80% were seen once. Material: peripheral blood, obtained on day 0 of AZD1222 vaccination. These receptors were collected from an adult in good health.

The chain employs TRBV18 and TRBJ1-1; D unclear. The V and J ends lost 5 bases and 2 bases respectively, with 12 bases between them. The length of the CDR3 is 14 residues. CDR1 and CDR2 (germline): KGHSH, LQKENI. The CDR3 region is CASSYSPTNTEAFF. CDR3 DNA: TGTGCCAGCTCATACTCACCAACTAACACTGAAGCTTTCTTT.

This chain links TRBV6-4 with TRBJ2-2, with D tentatively TRBD1 (6 bases). Per germline, CDR1 MRHNA and CDR2 SNTAGT. The CDR3 extends over 15 amino acids. V dropped 3 bases and J dropped 4 bases, with 12 bases sitting between them. In nucleotides, the CDR3 is TGTGCCAGCAGTGATAGAGGGGGAAGCACCGGGGAGCTGTTTTTT. Translated: CASSDRGGSTGELFF.

The chain combines TRBV2 with TRBJ1-6; 7 bases are shared with TRBD1. The trim removed 7 bases at V and 6 bases at J, leaving 3 bases unmatched. From germline, CDR1 is SNHLY and CDR2 FYNNEI. This CDR3 is built from 13 residues. The CDR3 sequence is CASKGQPNSPLHF. For the CDR3, the DNA is TGTGCCAGCAAGGGACAGCCTAATTCACCCCTCCACTTT.

The chain employs TRBV5-1 and TRBJ2-3, with 7 bases identical to TRBD2. Germline loops: CDR1 SGHRS, CDR2 YFSETQ. The V segment lost 0 bases and the J segment 4 bases; nucleotides outside the gene matches: 11. The CDR3 loop spans 17 amino acids. As DNA, the CDR3 is TGCGCCAGCAGCTTGGCCGTAGGACTAGTATCCGCAGATACGCAGTATTTT. Encoded protein: CASSLAVGLVSADTQYF.

This chain links TRBV6-5 with TRBJ1-2; D remains unclear. The CDR3 totals 14 residues. Trimming shortened V by 2 bases and J by 0 bases, and 7 bases separated the two germline ends. Germline CDR1 is MNHEY and CDR2 is SVGAGI. CDR3 DNA sequence: TGTGCCAGCAGTTACCTCCGGGCTAACTATGGCTACACCTTC. Protein: CASSYLRANYGYTF.

The chain has TRBV11-3 and TRBJ2-1, with a tentative D call TRBD2 (6 bases). The germline V gene encodes CDR1 SGHNT and CDR2 YENEEA. Trimming shortened V by 3 bases and J by 5 bases, and 8 bases separated the two germline ends. This CDR3 is built from 13 residues. The CDR3 coding sequence is TGTGCCAGCAGCTTCCGCGGGGACAATGAGCAGTTCTTC. Translation: CASSFRGDNEQFF.

The chain combines TRBV28 with TRBJ1-1; D unclear. Germline CDR1 is MDHEN and CDR2 is SYDVKM. V gave up 7 bases and J gave up 0 bases, with 12 bases separating them. There are 14 residues in the CDR3. The CDR3 DNA reads as TGTGCCAGCACCGCGCCCGGCATGAACACTGAAGCTTTCTTT. Its translation: CASTAPGMNTEAFF.

The rearrangement uses TRBV7-2 and TRBJ2-2; D is unclear. This CDR3 has 14 residues. V shed 0 bases and J shed 3 bases, with 5 bases lying between them. Germline values: CDR1 SGHTA, CDR2 FQGNSA. CDR3 sequence (DNA): TGTGCCAGCAGCTTAGCCAGATACACCGGGGAGCTGTTTTTT. Translating it yields CASSLARYTGELFF.

A single count supports this clone. V and J are TRBV28 and TRBJ1-4; D is undetermined. The V gene's germline CDR1 is MDHEN and CDR2 SYDVKM. This CDR3 comprises 14 residues. V dropped 7 bases and J dropped 3 bases, with 12 bases sitting between them. DNA for the CDR3: TGTGCCAGCATGACGGGGAGTTCTAATGAAAAACTGTTTTTT. This gives the protein CASMTGSSNEKLFF.

This rearrangement joins TRBV5-5 to TRBJ1-4; a weak D match, TRBD1 (6 bases). V was cut by 3 bases and J by 4 bases, with 16 bases left in between. The CDR3 has 16 amino acids. Looked up from germline, CDR1 is SGHKS and CDR2 is YYEKEE (reference sequence). Here the CDR3 reads CASSSGAGSLNEKLFF. Here the CDR3 DNA reads TGTGCCAGCAGCTCGGGGGCAGGGTCCCTTAATGAAAAACTGTTTTTT. Supplemented by reference TRBV5-5 and TRBJ1-4, the full variable domain reads DAGVTQSPTHLIKTRGQQVTLRCSPISGHKSVSWYQQVLGQGPQFIFQYYEKEERGRGNFPDRFSARQFPNYSSELNVNALLLGDSALYLCASSSGAGSLNEKLFFGSGTQLSVL.

V and J are TRBV28 and TRBJ2-5; 7 nucleotides line up with TRBD1. This CDR3 contains 15 residues. Per the germline V gene, CDR1 is MDHEN and CDR2 is SYDVKM. V gave up 5 bases and J gave up 2 bases; unmatched junction bases: 8. CDR3 sequence: CASSLTGARQETQYF. The CDR3 DNA sequence: TGTGCCAGCAGTCTAACAGGGGCCCGTCAAGAGACCCAGTACTTC.

This chain uses TRBV6-5 with TRBJ2-1, with TRBD2 matching 9 bases. V lost 6 bases, J lost 10 bases, and 13 bases stayed unmatched. The CDR3 contains 15 residues. Germline V gene sequence: CDR1 MNHEY, CDR2 SVGAGI. The CDR3 loop is CASSLRGGGAEEQFF. DNA for the CDR3: TGTGCCAGCAGCTTAAGAGGCGGGGGGGCAGAAGAGCAGTTCTTC.

The chain couples TRBV27 to TRBJ1-2; TRBD1 aligns across 7 bases. The CDR3 sequence is 16 residues long. The V segment lost 3 bases and the J segment 5 bases; nucleotides outside the gene matches: 12. The germline CDR1 and CDR2 sequences are MNHEY and SMNVEV (reference sequence). The CDR3 region is CASSFGTATKGYGYTF. The CDR3 DNA follows: TGTGCCAGCAGTTTTGGGACAGCAACTAAGGGATATGGCTACACCTTC.

This sequence joins TRBV11-2 and TRBJ1-4; 8 bases map to TRBD1. V lost 0 bases and J lost 6; bases outside the gene matches: 9. The CDR3 spans 17 residues. The V gene's germline CDR1 is SGHAT and CDR2 FQNNGV. The CDR3 DNA reads as TGTGCCAGCAGCTTAGAGAGCAGGGGGCGATATCATGAAAAACTGTTTTTT. Its protein is CASSLESRGRYHEKLFF.

This clone appeared many times. Other DNA sequences within the sample encode an identical CDR3. Written as DNA, the CDR3 is TGTGCCTGGAACAGGGCTAACTATGGCTACACCTTC. Translated, it gives CAWNRANYGYTF. This chain links TRBV30 with TRBJ1-2; D might be TRBD1 (6 bases). The ends were cut back, 4 bases at V and 0 bases at J, with 6 bases in the middle. CDR3 size: 12 residues. CDR1 GTSNPN and CDR2 SVGIG come from the germline V gene (reference sequence).

This chain links TRBV27 with TRBJ2-7, with D possibly TRBD2 on 6 matching bases. From germline, CDR1 is MNHEY and CDR2 SMNVEV (reference sequence). Trimming cost V 3 bases and J 1 base, with 16 bases left between them. The CDR3 extends over 16 amino acids. CDR3 sequence reads: CASSFGGAGLSYEQYF. CDR3 nucleotide sequence: TGTGCCAGCAGTTTTGGCGGGGCGGGACTTTCCTACGAGCAGTACTTC.

The rearrangement joins TRBV3-1 (or the pseudogene TRBV3-2) to TRBJ2-3; unclear D gene. Trimming shortened V by 8 bases and J by 8 bases, and 11 bases separated the two germline ends. The CDR3 covers 11 residues. Germline-derived CDR1 and CDR2 are LGHDT and YNNKEL (reference sequence). The CDR3 DNA follows: TGTGCCAGCCGCCTAAAGGGTACGCAGTATTTT. Protein sequence: CASRLKGTQYF.

This rearrangement joins TRBV5-1 to TRBJ2-3; maybe TRBD2 (6 bases). The CDR3 sequence is 16 residues long. The germline V gene encodes CDR1 SGHRS and CDR2 YFSETQ. V lost 2 bases and J lost 2, with 15 bases in between. The CDR3 DNA is TGCGCCAGCAGCTTCTCTTTGGGGGGATACACAGATACGCAGTATTTT. Translation: CASSFSLGGYTDTQYF.

V usage is TRBV25-1 and J usage is TRBJ1-2; D possibly corresponds to TRBD1 (6 bases). The germline V gene encodes CDR1 MGHDK and CDR2 SYGVNS. This CDR3 has 15 amino acids. V lost 4 bases and J 8 bases, leaving 20 bases between the germline ends. The CDR3 here is CASSALGRGFGGYTF. The CDR3 region has the DNA TGTGCCAGCAGTGCTCTCGGCAGGGGTTTCGGAGGCTACACCTTC.

The gene calls are TRBV27 and TRBJ1-5; TRBD1 matches at 8 bases. This CDR3 has 20 residues. Germline V gene data show CDR1 as MNHEY and CDR2 as SMNVEV (reference sequence). The J segment lost 2 bases and the V segment lost 4 bases, leaving 19 bases of the junction unmatched. The CDR3 DNA follows: TGTGCCAGCAGTTCTCTCCAGGGACAGGTCTCTGGAAGACGCAATCAGCCCCAGCATTTT. Translated: CASSSLQGQVSGRRNQPQHF.

The rearrangement uses TRBV11-3 and TRBJ2-2; D gene unclear. The V gene's germline CDR1 is SGHNT and CDR2 YENEEA. The CDR3 length is 14 residues. V was shortened by 0 bases and J by 6 bases, with 8 bases between the two germline ends. CDR3 coding DNA: TGTGCCAGCAGCTTAGAGGGTGTAGCCGGGGAGCTGTTTTTT. This translates into CASSLEGVAGELFF.

V and J are TRBV5-1 and TRBJ2-5; the match to TRBD2 covers 10 bases. V shed 4 bases and J 3 bases; nucleotides not matched to a gene: 3. This CDR3 spans 14 amino acids. The germline V gene has CDR1 SGHRS and CDR2 YFSETQ. CDR3 in DNA: TGCGCCAGCAGCCGCGGACTAGCGGAAGAGACCCAGTACTTC. Its translation is CASSRGLAEETQYF.